This TCR beta chain was profiled in a study of early T cells in non-severe SARS-CoV-2 infection. Study-level findings and limits: There was a bias toward anti-spike CD8 responses in VDJdb matching, which missed private and CD4 specificities.

Individual cDNA molecules were tagged with unique molecular identifiers, the study reported. A single record per CDR3 protein comes from TCRdb applying MiXCR to the 5' RACE reads. Seen here are about 54,000 distinct CDR3 sequences, roughly 8% observed once, and the top ten hold about 11%. As for this clonotype: The antigen is undetermined.

The CDR3 extends over 16 amino acids. Germline V gene lookup returns CDR1 DFQATT and CDR2 SNEGSKA (reference sequence). V trimming: 7 bases; J trimming: 0 bases; junction bases outside the gene matches: 13. This sample comprised whole blood, obtained at baseline. This chain connects TRBV20-1 to TRBJ2-3; TRBD2 aligns across 7 bases. This TCR was sampled from an adult who was a healthcare worker with PCR-confirmed SARS-CoV-2 infection or an uninfected control (not recorded which). Here the CDR3 DNA reads TGCAGTGGCCCCAGGGCTAGCGGTGCTAGCACAGATACGCAGTATTTT. Encoded protein: CSGPRASGASTDTQYF.